The 18 T cell receptor beta chains listed next were all sequenced from one sample in a study of T cells after somatic rescue of genetic block. The repertoire was sequenced with immunoSEQ multiplex PCR; TCRdb's copy has only in-frame clones and lacks some. The sample consists of approximately 71,000 clones, 85% to 95% of them appearing once. The sequenced sample was peripheral blood mononuclear cells (PBMCs). All receptors derive from a man aged 40-49 years.

The chain joins TRBV12-5 to TRBJ1-2, with a weak D call TRBD1 (6 bases). Trimming pared 8 bases from V and 7 bases from J, leaving 14 bases between. Germline V lookup: CDR1 LGHNT, CDR2 FRNRAP. This CDR3 has 12 amino acids. The CDR3 loop reads CASSRGLSGYTF. CDR3 DNA: TGTGCTAGTAGCCGGGGGCTAAGTGGCTACACCTTC.

This clone is a singleton in its sample. The rearrangement links TRBV7-3 to TRBJ2-2; D possibly uses TRBD1 or TRBD2 (6 bases each). V was trimmed by 5 bases and J by 6 bases, leaving 10 bases between them. The germline V gene has CDR1 SGHTA and CDR2 FQGTGA. The CDR3 length is 13 residues. In DNA, the CDR3 is TGTGCCAGCAGCGGAGGGGGACCCGGGGAGCTGTTTTTT. Protein sequence: CASSGGGPGELFF.

The V gene is TRBV19, the J gene TRBJ2-3; the match to TRBD2 covers 11 bases. In germline, CDR1 is LNHDA, CDR2 SQIVND (reference sequence). V shed 4 bases and J 1 base; nucleotides not matched to a gene: 4. This CDR3 has 16 amino acids. The CDR3 coding sequence is TGTGCCAGTAGTAAGACTAGCGGGGTGGGCACAGATACGCAGTATTTT. Protein: CASSKTSGVGTDTQYF.

The rearrangement uses TRBV18 and TRBJ2-3, with D possibly TRBD2 on 6 matching bases. The germline CDR1 and CDR2 sequences are KGHSH and LQKENI. The CDR3 runs 16 residues. Trimming pared 2 bases from V and 0 bases from J, leaving 12 bases between. CDR3 region: CASSPLRESSTDTQYF. CDR3 DNA: TGTGCCAGCTCACCATTGCGGGAATCTAGCACAGATACGCAGTATTTT.

The chain has TRBV27 and TRBJ2-1; 10 bases are a match to TRBD2. The CDR3 has 14 amino acids. CDR1 and CDR2 from the germline V gene are MNHEY and SMNVEV (reference sequence). V was pared by 2 bases and J by 7 bases, with 2 bases of the junction left unmatched. The CDR3 protein is CASSLQREGNEQFF. CDR3 coding DNA: TGTGCCAGCAGTTTACAGCGGGAGGGGAATGAGCAGTTCTTC.

The chain uses TRBV7-9 and TRBJ2-3, with TRBD1 matching 9 bases. There are 14 residues in the CDR3. With V trimmed by 6 bases and J by 3 bases, 4 bases remained unmatched. Germline assignment: CDR1 SEHNR and CDR2 FQNEAQ (reference sequence). The CDR3 region has the DNA TGTGCCAGCAGGCGACAGGGGGGAACAGATACGCAGTATTTT. Translating gives CASRRQGGTDTQYF.

This clone was seen only a few times. The genes are TRBV4-2 and TRBJ2-1; 9 positions match TRBD2. The ends lost 4 bases at V and 5 bases at J; junction bases unmatched: 12. CDR1 and CDR2 (germline): LGHNA, YNFKEQ. CDR3 length: 17 residues. CDR3 sequence reads: CASSPSQGAGGNNEQFF. CDR3 coding DNA: TGTGCCAGCAGCCCGAGTCAAGGAGCGGGAGGAAACAATGAGCAGTTCTTC.

This clone was observed a single time. This chain uses TRBV9 with TRBJ2-5; possible D gene TRBD2, 7 bases. CDR3 size: 15 residues. V lost 0 bases, J lost 3 bases, and 12 bases lay in between. Germline values: CDR1 SGDLS, CDR2 YYNGEE. CDR3 amino acids: CASSVEAGAEETQYF. DNA for the CDR3: TGTGCCAGCAGCGTAGAGGCGGGGGCCGAAGAGACCCAGTACTTC.

A single count supports this clone. The J gene is TRBJ2-7, the V gene TRBV7-2; D not resolved. This CDR3 region has 15 residues. Trimming took 5 bases from V and 2 from J, leaving 16 bases between them. Germline V gene data show CDR1 as SGHTA and CDR2 as FQGNSA. CDR3 DNA: TGTGCCAGCAGCCAGAGCCCCGTAAGTCCCTACGAGCAGTACTTC. This gives the protein CASSQSPVSPYEQYF.

V gene TRBV28 combines with J gene TRBJ1-5, with D hard to call. Per the germline V gene, CDR1 is MDHEN and CDR2 is SYDVKM. V was cut by 7 bases and J by 1 base, with 8 bases left in between. The CDR3 is made up of 13 amino acids. This chain's CDR3 is CASTSPSNQPQHF. CDR3 coding DNA: TGTGCCAGCACCTCCCCCAGCAATCAGCCCCAGCATTTT.

The chain employs TRBV7-9 and TRBJ2-1; D uncertain. V lost 3 bases, J lost 4 bases, and 10 bases lay in between. The CDR3 has 14 amino acids. The germline gives CDR1 SEHNR, CDR2 FQNEAQ (reference sequence). CDR3 residues: CASSFPGRYNEQFF. The CDR3 DNA follows: TGTGCCAGCAGCTTTCCAGGACGTTACAATGAGCAGTTCTTC.

The V and J genes are TRBV6-6 and TRBJ2-5, with TRBD1 matching over 9 bases. J was trimmed by 2 bases and V by 6 bases; bases with no gene match: 7. The CDR3 totals 15 residues. Germline loops: CDR1 MNHNY, CDR2 SVGAGI (reference sequence). CDR3 sequence reads: CASRGRTGAQETQYF. The CDR3 nucleotides are TGTGCCAGCAGAGGTCGGACAGGGGCGCAAGAGACCCAGTACTTC.

The chain is built from TRBV19 and TRBJ2-1; D may be TRBD2 (6 bases). Germline CDR1 reads LNHDA; CDR2 reads SQIVND (reference sequence). The CDR3 length is 17 residues. Trimming pared 2 bases from V and 0 bases from J, leaving 14 bases between. The CDR3 loop reads CASSIYLAESSYNEQFF. In DNA, the CDR3 is TGTGCCAGTAGTATATATTTAGCGGAGAGCTCCTACAATGAGCAGTTCTTC.

The J gene is TRBJ1-2, the V gene TRBV7-9; TRBD1 aligns across 7 bases. The J segment lost 4 bases and the V segment lost 5 bases, leaving 7 bases of the junction unmatched. Germline CDR1 SEHNR, CDR2 FQNEAQ (reference sequence). The CDR3 consists of 14 residues. The CDR3 DNA reads as TGTGCCAGCAGCCAAGACAGGGCTCTCTATGGCTACACCTTC. It encodes CASSQDRALYGYTF.

This sequence joins TRBV29-1 and TRBJ2-7, with D hard to call. Germline assignment: CDR1 SQVTM and CDR2 ANQGSEA. CDR3 length equals 13 residues. V dropped 4 bases and J dropped 0 bases, with 10 bases sitting between them. The CDR3 loop is CSVATYTSYEQYF. The CDR3 coding sequence is TGCAGCGTTGCGACCTACACCTCCTACGAGCAGTACTTC.

The genes are TRBV19 and TRBJ1-5; weak D call: TRBD1 (5 bases). Germline-derived CDR1 and CDR2 are LNHDA and SQIVND (reference sequence). Trimming took 3 bases from V and 0 from J, leaving 9 bases between them. The CDR3 is 15 amino acids. CDR3 residues: CASSITGDSNQPQHF. The CDR3 bases are TGTGCCAGTAGTATTACGGGGGATAGCAATCAGCCCCAGCATTTT.

The V and J genes are TRBV2 and TRBJ2-2; 7 nucleotides agree with TRBD1. V was clipped by 6 bases and J by 3 bases; unmatched bases: 1. This CDR3 region has 13 residues. CDR1 and CDR2 (germline): SNHLY, FYNNEI. This chain's CDR3 is CASSGTDTGELFF. As DNA, the CDR3 is TGTGCCAGCAGCGGGACAGACACCGGGGAGCTGTTTTTT.

The rearrangement joins TRBV7-2 to TRBJ1-2; D possibly corresponds to TRBD1 (6 bases). There are 13 residues in the CDR3. Germline V gives CDR1 SGHTA, CDR2 FQGNSA. Trimming took 0 bases from V and 12 from J, leaving 14 bases between them. CDR3 in DNA: TGTGCCAGCAGCTTAGCCCGGAGGGGGAAGGACACCTTC. Translating gives CASSLARRGKDTF.